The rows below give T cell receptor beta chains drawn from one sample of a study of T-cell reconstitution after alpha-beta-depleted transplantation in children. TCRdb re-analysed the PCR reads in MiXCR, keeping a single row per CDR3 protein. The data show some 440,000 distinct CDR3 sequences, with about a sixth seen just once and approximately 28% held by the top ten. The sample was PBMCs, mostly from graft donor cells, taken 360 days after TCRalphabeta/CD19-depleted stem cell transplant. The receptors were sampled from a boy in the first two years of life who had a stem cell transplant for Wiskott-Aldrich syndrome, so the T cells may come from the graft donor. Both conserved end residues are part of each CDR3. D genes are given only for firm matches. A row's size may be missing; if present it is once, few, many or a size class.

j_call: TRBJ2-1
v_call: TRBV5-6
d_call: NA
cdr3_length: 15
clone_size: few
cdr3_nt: TGTGCCAGCAGCCTTCCTGGGATTAGCGAAAATGAGCAGTTCTTC
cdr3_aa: CASSLPGISENEQFF

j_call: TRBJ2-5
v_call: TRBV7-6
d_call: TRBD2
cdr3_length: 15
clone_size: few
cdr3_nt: TGTGCCAGCAGCTTAATGCGGGAGGGCCGAGAGACCCAGTACTTC
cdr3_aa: CASSLMREGRETQYF

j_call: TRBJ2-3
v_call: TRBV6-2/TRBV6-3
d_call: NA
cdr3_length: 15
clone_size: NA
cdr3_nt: TGTGCCAGCAGTTACTCGAGTAGGGGTGCAGATACGCAGTATTTT
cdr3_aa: CASSYSSRGADTQYF

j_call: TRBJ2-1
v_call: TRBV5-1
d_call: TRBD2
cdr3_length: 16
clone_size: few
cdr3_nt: TGCGCCAGCAGCTTGACTAGCGGGGGGGCGAGCAATGAGCAGTTCTTC
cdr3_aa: CASSLTSGGASNEQFF

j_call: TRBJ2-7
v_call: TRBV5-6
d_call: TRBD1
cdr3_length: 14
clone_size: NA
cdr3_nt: TGTGCCAGCAGCTTATTGACAGGGCTGGGCGAGCAGTACTTC
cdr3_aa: CASSLLTGLGEQYF

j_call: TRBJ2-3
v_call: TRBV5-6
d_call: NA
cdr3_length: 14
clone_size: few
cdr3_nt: TGTGCCAGCAGCTTGCGTCCTAGCACAGATACGCAGTATTTT
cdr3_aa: CASSLRPSTDTQYF

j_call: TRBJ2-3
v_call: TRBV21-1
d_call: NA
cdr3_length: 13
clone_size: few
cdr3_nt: TGTGCCAGCAGCAAAGCGCAAGAAGATACGCAGTATTTT
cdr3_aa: CASSKAQEDTQYF

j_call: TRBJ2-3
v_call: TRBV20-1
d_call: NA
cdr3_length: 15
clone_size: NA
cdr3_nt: TGCAGTGCTAGTAAGGATGGGGGTACCACAGATACGCAGTATTTT
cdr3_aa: CSASKDGGTTDTQYF

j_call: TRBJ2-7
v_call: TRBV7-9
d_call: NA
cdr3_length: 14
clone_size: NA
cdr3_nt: TGTGCCAGCAGCTTATGGATAAATTCCTACGAGCAGTACTTC
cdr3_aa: CASSLWINSYEQYF

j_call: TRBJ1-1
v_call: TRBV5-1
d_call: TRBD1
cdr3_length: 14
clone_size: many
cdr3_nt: TGCGCCAGCAGCTTGACAGGGGAAGTCACTGAAGCTTTCTTT
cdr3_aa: CASSLTGEVTEAFF

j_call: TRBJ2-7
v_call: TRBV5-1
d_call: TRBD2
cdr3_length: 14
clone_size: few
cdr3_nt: TGCGCCAGCAGCCAAAGCGGGAGGGCCTACGAGCAGTACTTC
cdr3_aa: CASSQSGRAYEQYF

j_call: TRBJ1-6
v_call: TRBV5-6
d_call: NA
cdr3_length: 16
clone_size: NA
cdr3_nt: TGTGCCAGCAGCTCTCGGGGGACGCTATTAAATTCACCCCTCCACTTT
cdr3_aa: CASSSRGTLLNSPLHF

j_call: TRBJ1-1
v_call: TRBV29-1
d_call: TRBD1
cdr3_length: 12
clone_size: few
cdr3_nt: TGCAGCGCCCGGGACAGGGGAATGAGAGCTTTCTTT
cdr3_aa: CSARDRGMRAFF

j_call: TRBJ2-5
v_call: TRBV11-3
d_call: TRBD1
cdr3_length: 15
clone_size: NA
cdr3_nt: TGTGCCAGCAGCTTATGGGACAGGGCTCCGGAGACCCAGTACTTC
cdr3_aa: CASSLWDRAPETQYF

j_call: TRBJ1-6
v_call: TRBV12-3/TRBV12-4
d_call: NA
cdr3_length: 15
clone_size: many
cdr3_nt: TGTGCCAGCAGCCCCCGAGGGGCCTATAATTCACCCCTCCACTTT
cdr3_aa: CASSPRGAYNSPLHF

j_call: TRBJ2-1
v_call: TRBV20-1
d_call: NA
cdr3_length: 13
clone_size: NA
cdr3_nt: TGCAGTGCTCGGAGGGGCCCCTACAATGAGCAGTTCTTC
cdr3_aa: CSARRGPYNEQFF

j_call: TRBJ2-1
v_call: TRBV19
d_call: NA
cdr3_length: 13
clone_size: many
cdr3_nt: TGTGCCAGTAGTACGGGCCAGGCTAGTGAGCAGTTCTTC
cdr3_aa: CASSTGQASEQFF

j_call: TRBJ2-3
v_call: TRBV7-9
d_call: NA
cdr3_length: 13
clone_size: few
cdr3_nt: TGTGCCAGCAGACAGGGTTTGACAGATACGCAGTATTTT
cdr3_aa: CASRQGLTDTQYF

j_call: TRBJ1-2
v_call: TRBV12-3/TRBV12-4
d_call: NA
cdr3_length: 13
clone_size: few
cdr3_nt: TGTGCCAGCAGCCCCAAACTGCGCTATGGCTACACCTTC
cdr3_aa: CASSPKLRYGYTF

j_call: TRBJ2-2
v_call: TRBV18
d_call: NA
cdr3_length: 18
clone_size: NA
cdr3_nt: TGTGCCAGCTCATCCCTACTCCGGGACTCCGTGAACACCGGGGAGCTGTTTTTT
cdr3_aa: CASSSLLRDSVNTGELFF

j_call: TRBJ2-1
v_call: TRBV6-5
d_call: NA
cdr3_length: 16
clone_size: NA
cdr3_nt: TGTGCCAGCAGTTACTCTTTCGGAGTCTCCTACAATGAGCAGTTCTTC
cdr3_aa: CASSYSFGVSYNEQFF

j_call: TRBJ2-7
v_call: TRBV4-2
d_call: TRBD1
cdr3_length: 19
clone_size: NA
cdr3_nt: TGTGCCAGCAGCCCAAGATGGCAGGGGGCGTCCGAACAAGTCTACGAGCAGTACTTC
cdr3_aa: CASSPRWQGASEQVYEQYF

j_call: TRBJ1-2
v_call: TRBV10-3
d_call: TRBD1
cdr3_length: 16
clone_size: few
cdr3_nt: TGTGCCATCAGTGGGTCCGGGACAGGGGGCATCGATGGCTACACCTTC
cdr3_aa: CAISGSGTGGIDGYTF

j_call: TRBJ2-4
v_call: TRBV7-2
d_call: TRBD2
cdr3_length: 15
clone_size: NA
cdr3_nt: TGTGCCAGCAGCTCAGGAGCGGGGCTGCGAGACATTCAGTACTTC
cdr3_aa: CASSSGAGLRDIQYF

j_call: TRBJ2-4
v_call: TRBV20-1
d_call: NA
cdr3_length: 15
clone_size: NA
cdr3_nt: TGCAGTGCCATAAGGGGGGGTCTAGCCAAAAACATTCAGTACTTC
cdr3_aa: CSAIRGGLAKNIQYF

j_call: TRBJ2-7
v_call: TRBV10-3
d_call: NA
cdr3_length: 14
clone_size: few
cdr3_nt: TGTGCCATCAGGGAGGGGGGACCGTCCTACGAGCAGTACTTC
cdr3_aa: CAIREGGPSYEQYF

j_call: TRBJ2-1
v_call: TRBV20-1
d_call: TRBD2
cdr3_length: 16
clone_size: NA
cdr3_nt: TGCAGTGCTAGACCTCTAGCGGGAGCCCCATACAATGAGCAGTTCTTC
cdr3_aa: CSARPLAGAPYNEQFF

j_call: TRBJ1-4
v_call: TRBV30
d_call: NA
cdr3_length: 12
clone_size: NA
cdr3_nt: TGTGCCTGGAGCTCCTGGGATGAAAAACTGTTTTTT
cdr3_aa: CAWSSWDEKLFF

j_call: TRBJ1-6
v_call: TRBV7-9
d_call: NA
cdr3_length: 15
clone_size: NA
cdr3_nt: TGTGCCAGCAGCTTGAGGGGCCCAGATAATTCACCCCTCCACTTT
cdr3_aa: CASSLRGPDNSPLHF

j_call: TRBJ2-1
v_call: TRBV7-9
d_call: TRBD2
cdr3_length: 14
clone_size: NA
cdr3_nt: TGTGCCAGCAGCTTAACTAGCGACTACAATGAGCAGTTCTTC
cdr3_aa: CASSLTSDYNEQFF

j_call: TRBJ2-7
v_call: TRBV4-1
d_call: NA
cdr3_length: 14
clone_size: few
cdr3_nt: TGCGCCAGCAGCCAACCGACAGCAAGTGGCGAGCAGTACTTC
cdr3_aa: CASSQPTASGEQYF

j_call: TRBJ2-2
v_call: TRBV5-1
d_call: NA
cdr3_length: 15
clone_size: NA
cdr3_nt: TGCGCCAGCAGCTTGGTTCGGCCGTATACCGGGGAGCTGTTTTTT
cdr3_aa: CASSLVRPYTGELFF

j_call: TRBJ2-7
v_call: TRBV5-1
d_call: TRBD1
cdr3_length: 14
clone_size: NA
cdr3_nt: TGCGCCAGCAGCAAGGACAGGGGGGACTACGAGCAGTACTTC
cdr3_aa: CASSKDRGDYEQYF

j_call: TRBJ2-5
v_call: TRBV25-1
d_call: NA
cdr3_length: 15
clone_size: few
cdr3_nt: TGTGCCAGCAGTGAATCTTGGGGGTACCAAGAGACCCAGTACTTC
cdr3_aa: CASSESWGYQETQYF

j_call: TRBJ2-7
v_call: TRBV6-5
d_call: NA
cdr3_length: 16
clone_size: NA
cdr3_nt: TGTGCCAGCAGTTTGGGGTTCGGGAACCTGGCTTACGAGCAGTACTTC
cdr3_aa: CASSLGFGNLAYEQYF

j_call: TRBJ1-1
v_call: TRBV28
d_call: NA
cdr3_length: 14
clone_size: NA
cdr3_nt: TGTGCCAGCAGGCGGGTTGTAAGGGGTACTGAAGCTTTCTTT
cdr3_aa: CASRRVVRGTEAFF

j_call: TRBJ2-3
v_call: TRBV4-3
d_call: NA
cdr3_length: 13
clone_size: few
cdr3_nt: TGCGCCAGCAGCCAGACAGGAACTAATACGCAGTATTTT
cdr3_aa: CASSQTGTNTQYF

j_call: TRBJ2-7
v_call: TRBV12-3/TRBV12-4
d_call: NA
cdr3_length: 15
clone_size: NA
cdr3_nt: TGTGCCAGCAGTTCCAGGGTTCTACGCCCCTACGAGCAGTACTTC
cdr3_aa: CASSSRVLRPYEQYF

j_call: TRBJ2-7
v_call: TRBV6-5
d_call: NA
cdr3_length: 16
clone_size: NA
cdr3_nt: TGTGCCAGCAGTTACTCGATCGGCAGGGCAAAGGACGAGCAGTACTTC
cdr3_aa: CASSYSIGRAKDEQYF

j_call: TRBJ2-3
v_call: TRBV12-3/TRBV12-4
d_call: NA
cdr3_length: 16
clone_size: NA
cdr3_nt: TGTGCCAGCAGTCTCAACAGGGTTTTTAGCACAGATACGCAGTATTTT
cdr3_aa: CASSLNRVFSTDTQYF

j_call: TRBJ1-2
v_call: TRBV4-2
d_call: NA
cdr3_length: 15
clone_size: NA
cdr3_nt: TGTGCCAGCAGCCAAGATCTGGCAGGCCACTATGGCTACACCTTC
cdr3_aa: CASSQDLAGHYGYTF

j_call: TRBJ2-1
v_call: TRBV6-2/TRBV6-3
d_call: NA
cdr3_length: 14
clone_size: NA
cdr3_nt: TGTGCCAGCAGCCCCCAGGGCCTAGAGTCCGAGGGGTTCTTC
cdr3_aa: CASSPQGLESEGFF

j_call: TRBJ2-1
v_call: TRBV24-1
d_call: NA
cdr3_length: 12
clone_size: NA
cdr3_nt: TGTGCCACCAGTGATCCCAGTCATGAGCAGTTCTTC
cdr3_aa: CATSDPSHEQFF

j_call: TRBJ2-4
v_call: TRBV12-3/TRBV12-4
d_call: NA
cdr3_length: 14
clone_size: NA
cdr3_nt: TGTGCCAGCAGTTTTGCTGACAGTAGGTACATTCAGTACTTC
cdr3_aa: CASSFADSRYIQYF

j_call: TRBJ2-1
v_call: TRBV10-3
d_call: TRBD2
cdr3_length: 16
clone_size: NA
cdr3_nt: TGTGCCATCAGTGATTGGGGAGGGAGCTCCTACAATGAGCAGTTCTTC
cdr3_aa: CAISDWGGSSYNEQFF

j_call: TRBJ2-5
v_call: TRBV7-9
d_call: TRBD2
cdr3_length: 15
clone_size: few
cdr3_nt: TGTGCCAGCAGATTAACTAGCCCTAGCGGAGAGACCCAGTACTTC
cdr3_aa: CASRLTSPSGETQYF

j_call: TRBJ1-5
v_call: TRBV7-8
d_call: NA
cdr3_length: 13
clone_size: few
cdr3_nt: TGTGCCAGCAGCTTAGCGCGGGATCAGCCCCAGCATTTT
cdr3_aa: CASSLARDQPQHF

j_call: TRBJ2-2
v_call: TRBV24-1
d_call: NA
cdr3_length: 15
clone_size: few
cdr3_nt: TGTGCCACCAGTGACCACGGGACCGACGACGGGGAGCTGTTTTTT
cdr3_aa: CATSDHGTDDGELFF

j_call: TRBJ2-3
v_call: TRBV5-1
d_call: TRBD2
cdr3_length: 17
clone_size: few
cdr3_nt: TGCGCCAGCAGCACCGGGACTAGCGGTTTGGGCACAGATACGCAGTATTTT
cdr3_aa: CASSTGTSGLGTDTQYF

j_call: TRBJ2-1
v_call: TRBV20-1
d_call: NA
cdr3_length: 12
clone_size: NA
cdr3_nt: TGCAGTGCTAGAGCACCCAGGACGGAGCAGTTCTTC
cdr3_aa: CSARAPRTEQFF